This T cell receptor (beta chain) was found in a study of shared clonotypes between healthy human individuals. Template for every sorted-subset replicate PCR totaled about 0.2 ug DNA, tens of thousands of T cell genomes. Sequencing was performed with immunoSEQ multiplex PCR; in TCRdb, only in-frame clones are kept and a portion is missing. The table includes some 1,900,000 clones, approximately 94% detected once. Germline lookup yields CDR1 SNHLY and CDR2 FYNNEI. V dropped 6 bases and J dropped 2; count of bases not matched to a gene: 12. The length of the CDR3 is 16 residues. Naive CD8 cells were CD45RO-negative, positively selected for CCR7, excluding terminally differentiated effector memory CD45RA+ cells. All participating donors were Caucasian adults from Nashville, Tennessee.

The receptor comes from a man aged 18 to 29 in good health. The gene calls are TRBV2 and TRBJ2-7, with 8 nucleotides matching TRBD2. Sequencing input: naive CD8+ T cells sorted from blood. This CDR3 reads CASSRRLALDPYEQYF. CDR3 coding DNA: TGTGCCAGCAGCCGCAGACTAGCGCTGGACCCCTACGAGCAGTACTTC.